This paragraph covers one TCR beta chain sequence. V lost 3 bases to trimming and J lost 5 bases; unmatched junction nucleotides: 7. The germline V gene has CDR1 SEHNR and CDR2 FQNEAQ (reference sequence). The CDR3 consists of 15 residues. This record belongs to a study of radiotherapy plus CTLA-4 blockade in lung cancer. Sequenced by immunoSEQ multiplex PCR; TCRdb stores in-frame clones only, minus some. The sample carries about 80,000 clones, 78% recorded once. The rearrangement links TRBV7-9 to TRBJ2-5; 9 bases line up with TRBD1. Specimen: peripheral blood, collected from a patient treated with radiotherapy plus ipilimumab. The TCR originated in a human donor with non-small cell lung cancer whose response to radiotherapy plus ipilimumab could not be evaluated. Some clones in this sample may be carry-over from other donors' samples. The CDR3 sequence is CASSLSDRGVETQYF. The CDR3 DNA reads as TGTGCCAGCAGCTTGAGTGACAGGGGGGTGGAGACCCAGTACTTC.